This paragraph reports one T cell receptor beta chain. Antigen: not known. This CDR3 comprises 16 residues. Trimming removed 5 bases at V and 1 base at J, with 16 bases between. Germline V gene lookup returns CDR1 SGHTA and CDR2 FQGTGA. This table comes from immunoSEQ multiplex PCR, and its TCRdb copy is limited to in-frame clones, with some not included. There are about 130,000 clones in the sample; 85% to 95% occur only once, and roughly 0.19% lies in the top ten. This sample stems from a study of graft-versus-host responses after intestinal transplantation. Study results and limitations: Allograft graft-versus-host to host-versus-graft clonal ratios ran high in patients with graft-donor T cell macrochimerism.

Source: unstimulated CD4+ T cells sorted from spleen or lymph node cells, taken before intestinal transplant. The sequence was obtained from a human donor who received an intestinal transplant. J is TRBJ2-3 and V is TRBV7-3, with D possibly TRBD2 on 6 matching bases. Written as DNA, the CDR3 is TGTGCCAGCAGCCAGGATCCGGGAGCGGGCACAGATACGCAGTATTTT. It translates to CASSQDPGAGTDTQYF.